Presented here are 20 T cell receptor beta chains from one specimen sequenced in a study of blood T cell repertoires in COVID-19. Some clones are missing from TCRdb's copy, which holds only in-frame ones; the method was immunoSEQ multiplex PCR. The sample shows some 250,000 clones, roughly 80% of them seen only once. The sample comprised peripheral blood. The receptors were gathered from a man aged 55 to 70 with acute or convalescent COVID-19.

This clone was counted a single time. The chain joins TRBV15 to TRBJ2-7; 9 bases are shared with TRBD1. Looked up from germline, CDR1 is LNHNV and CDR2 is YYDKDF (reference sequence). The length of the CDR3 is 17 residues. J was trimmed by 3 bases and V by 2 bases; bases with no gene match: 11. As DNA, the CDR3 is TGTGCCACCAGCAGAAGATCGGGACAGGGAGGATTCTACGAGCAGTACTTC. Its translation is CATSRRSGQGGFYEQYF.

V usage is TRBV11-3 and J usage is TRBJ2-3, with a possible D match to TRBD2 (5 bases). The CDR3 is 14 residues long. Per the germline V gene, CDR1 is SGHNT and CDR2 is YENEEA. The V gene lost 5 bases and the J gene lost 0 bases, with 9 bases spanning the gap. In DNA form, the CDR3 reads TGTGCCAGCAGCGAGGGCCGTAGCACAGATACGCAGTATTTT. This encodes CASSEGRSTDTQYF. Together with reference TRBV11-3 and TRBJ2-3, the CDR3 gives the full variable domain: EAGVVQSPRYKIIEKKQPVAFWCNPISGHNTLYWYLQNLGQGPELLIRYENEEAVDDSQLPKDRFSAERLKGVDSTLKIQPAELGDSAVYLCASSEGRSTDTQYFGPGTRLTVL.

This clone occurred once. CDR3 in amino acids: CASSFRLGEQFF. In DNA form, the CDR3 reads TGTGCCAGCAGTTTCAGACTAGGGGAGCAGTTCTTC. The chain has TRBV6-5 and TRBJ2-1; TRBD2 is a possible D gene (6 bases). The CDR3 is 12 residues long. Trimming pared 4 bases from V and 10 bases from J, leaving 11 bases between. The germline CDR1 and CDR2 sequences are MNHEY and SVGAGI.

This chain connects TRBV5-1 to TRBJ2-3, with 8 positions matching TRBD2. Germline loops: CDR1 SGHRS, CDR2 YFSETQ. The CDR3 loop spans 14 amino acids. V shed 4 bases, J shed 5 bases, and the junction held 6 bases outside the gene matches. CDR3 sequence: CASSQITSGDTQYF. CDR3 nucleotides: TGCGCCAGCAGCCAAATTACTAGCGGAGATACGCAGTATTTT.

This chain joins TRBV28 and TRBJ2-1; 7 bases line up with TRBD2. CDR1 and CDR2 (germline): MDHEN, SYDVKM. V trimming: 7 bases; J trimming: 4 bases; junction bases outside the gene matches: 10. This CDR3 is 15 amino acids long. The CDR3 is CASNAGLGPYNEQFF. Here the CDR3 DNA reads TGTGCCAGCAATGCAGGACTAGGCCCTTACAATGAGCAGTTCTTC.

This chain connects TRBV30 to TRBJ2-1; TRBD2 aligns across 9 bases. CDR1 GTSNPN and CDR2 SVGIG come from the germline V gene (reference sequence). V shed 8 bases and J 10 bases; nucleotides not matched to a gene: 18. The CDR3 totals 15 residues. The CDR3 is CAHRRWGRGGGEQFF. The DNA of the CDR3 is TGTGCCCACCGCCGTTGGGGGCGGGGGGGCGGAGAGCAGTTCTTC.

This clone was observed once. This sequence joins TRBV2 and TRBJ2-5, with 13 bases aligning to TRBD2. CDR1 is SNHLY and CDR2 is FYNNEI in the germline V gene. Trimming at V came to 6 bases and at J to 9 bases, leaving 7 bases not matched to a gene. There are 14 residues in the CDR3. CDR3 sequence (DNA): TGTGCCAGCAGCGGGACTAGCGGGGCAGCTTCCCAGTACTTC. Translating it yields CASSGTSGAASQYF. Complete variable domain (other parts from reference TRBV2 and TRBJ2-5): EPEVTQTPSHQVTQMGQEVILRCVPISNHLYFYWYRQILGQKVEFLVSFYNNEISEKSEIFDDQFSVERPDGSNFTLKIRSTKLEDSAMYFCASSGTSGAASQYFGPGTRLLVL.

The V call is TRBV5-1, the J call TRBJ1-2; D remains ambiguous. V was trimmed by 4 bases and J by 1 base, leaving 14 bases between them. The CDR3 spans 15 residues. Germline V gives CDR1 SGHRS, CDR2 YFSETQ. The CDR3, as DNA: TGCGCCAGCAGCGGAGACGCAAGCCTTAACTATGGCTACACCTTC. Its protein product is CASSGDASLNYGYTF.

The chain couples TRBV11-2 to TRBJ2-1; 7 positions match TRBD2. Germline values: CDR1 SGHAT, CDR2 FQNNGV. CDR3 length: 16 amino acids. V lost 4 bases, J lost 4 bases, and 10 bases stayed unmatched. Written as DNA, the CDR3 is TGTGCCAGCAGCTGGTCCGGGACTACCTTTTACAATGAGCAGTTCTTC. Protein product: CASSWSGTTFYNEQFF.

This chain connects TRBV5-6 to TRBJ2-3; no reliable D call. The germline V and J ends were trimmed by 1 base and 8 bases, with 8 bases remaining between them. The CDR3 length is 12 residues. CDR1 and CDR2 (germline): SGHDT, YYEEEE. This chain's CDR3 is CASSLPPSTQYF. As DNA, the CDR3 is TGTGCCAGCAGCTTGCCCCCGTCTACGCAGTATTTT. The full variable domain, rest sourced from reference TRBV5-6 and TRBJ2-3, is DAGVTQSPTHLIKTRGQQVTLRCSPKSGHDTVSWYQQALGQGPQFIFQYYEEEERQRGNFPDRFSGHQFPNYSSELNVNALLLGDSALYLCASSLPPSTQYFGPGTRLTVL.

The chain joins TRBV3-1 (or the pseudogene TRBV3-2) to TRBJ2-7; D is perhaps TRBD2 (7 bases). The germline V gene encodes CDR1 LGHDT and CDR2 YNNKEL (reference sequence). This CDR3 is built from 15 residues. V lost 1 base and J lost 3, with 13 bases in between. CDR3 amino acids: CASSQGWGGSYEQYF. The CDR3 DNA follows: TGTGCCAGCAGCCAAGGGTGGGGGGGCAGCTACGAGCAGTACTTC.

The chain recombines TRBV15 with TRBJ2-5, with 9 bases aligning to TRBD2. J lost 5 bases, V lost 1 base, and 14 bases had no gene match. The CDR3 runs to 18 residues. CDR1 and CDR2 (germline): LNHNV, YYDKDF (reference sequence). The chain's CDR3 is CATSRGGSGRRLGETQYF. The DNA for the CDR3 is TGTGCCACCAGCAGAGGGGGTAGCGGGAGAAGACTTGGGGAGACCCAGTACTTC.

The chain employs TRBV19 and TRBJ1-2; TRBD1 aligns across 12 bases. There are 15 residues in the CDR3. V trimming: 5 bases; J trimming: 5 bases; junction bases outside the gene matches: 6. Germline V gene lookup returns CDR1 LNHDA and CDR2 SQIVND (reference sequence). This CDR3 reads CASSSRDRGLYGYTF. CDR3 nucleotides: TGTGCCAGTAGTTCCCGGGACAGGGGGCTTTATGGCTACACCTTC.

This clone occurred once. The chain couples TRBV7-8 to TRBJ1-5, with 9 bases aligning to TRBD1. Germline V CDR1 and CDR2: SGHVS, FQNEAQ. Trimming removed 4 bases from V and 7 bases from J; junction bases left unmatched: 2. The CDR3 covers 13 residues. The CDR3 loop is CASSSDRGQPQHF. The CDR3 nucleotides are TGTGCCAGCAGCTCGGACAGGGGACAGCCCCAGCATTTT.

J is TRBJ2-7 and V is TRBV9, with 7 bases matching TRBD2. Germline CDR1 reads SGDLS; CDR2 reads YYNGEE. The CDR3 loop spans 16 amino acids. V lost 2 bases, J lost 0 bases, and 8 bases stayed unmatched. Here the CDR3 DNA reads TGTGCCAGCAGCGTTGCTACAACTAGCGACTCCTACGAGCAGTACTTC. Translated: CASSVATTSDSYEQYF.

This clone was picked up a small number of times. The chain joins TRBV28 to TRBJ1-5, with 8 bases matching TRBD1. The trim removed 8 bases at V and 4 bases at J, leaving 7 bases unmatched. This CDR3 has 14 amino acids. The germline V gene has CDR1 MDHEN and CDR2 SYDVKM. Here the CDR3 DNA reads TGTGCCAGCGCAGGGGGCTCGGGTAATCAGCCCCAGCATTTT. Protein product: CASAGGSGNQPQHF.

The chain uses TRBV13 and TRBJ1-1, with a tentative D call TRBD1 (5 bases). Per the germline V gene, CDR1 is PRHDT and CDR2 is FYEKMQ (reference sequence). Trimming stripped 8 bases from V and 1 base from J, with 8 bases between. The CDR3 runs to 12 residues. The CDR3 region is CASRGQNTEAFF. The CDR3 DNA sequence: TGTGCCAGCCGAGGACAGAACACTGAAGCTTTCTTT.

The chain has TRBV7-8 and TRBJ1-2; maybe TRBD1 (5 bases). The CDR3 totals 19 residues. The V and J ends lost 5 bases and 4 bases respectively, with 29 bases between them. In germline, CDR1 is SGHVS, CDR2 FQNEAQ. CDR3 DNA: TGTGCCAGCAGCCCTCTGGGGGGAGGTTTGGCCAACACGCTCTATGGCTACACCTTC. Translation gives CASSPLGGGLANTLYGYTF.

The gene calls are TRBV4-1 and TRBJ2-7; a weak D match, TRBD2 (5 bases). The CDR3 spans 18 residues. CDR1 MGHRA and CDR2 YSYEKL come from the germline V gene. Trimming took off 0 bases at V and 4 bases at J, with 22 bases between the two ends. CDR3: CASSQEPLAFLTGYEQYF. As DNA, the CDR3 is TGCGCCAGCAGCCAAGAGCCCCTAGCTTTCTTAACCGGGTACGAGCAGTACTTC.

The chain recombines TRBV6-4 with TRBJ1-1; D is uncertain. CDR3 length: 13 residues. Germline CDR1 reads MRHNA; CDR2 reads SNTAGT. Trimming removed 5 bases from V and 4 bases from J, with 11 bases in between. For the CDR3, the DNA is TGTGCCAGCAGTACCCAAGGAGGCACTGAAGCTTTCTTT. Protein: CASSTQGGTEAFF.